This TCR delta chain was recovered during a study of γδ T cells in repeated Plasmodium falciparum infection (dated by TCRdb to the early 2020s). Broadly, across the study: The natural-infection arm enrolled Malian children exposed to intense seasonal malaria transmission and compared the Malian children with Australian children matched for age and gender. Four to six malaria-naive U.S. adults underwent four controlled human malaria infections by bites from P. falciparum NF54-infected Anopheles stephensi mosquitoes over roughly 580 days. Samples were collected from controlled-infection subjects at baseline, immediately before selected infections, and 21 days after each infection. Malian gammadelta TCR repertoires were analysed cross-sectionally during no-transmission periods and longitudinally across acute febrile malaria episodes. The study looked at how repeated Plasmodium falciparum infection shapes the human gammadelta T cell repertoire, using both natural infection in Mali and controlled human malaria infection.

The CDR3 covers 18 residues, taking in both the cysteine and the phenylalanine. Of all the DNA, just the CDR3 is kept, 54 bases in frame from base 1. CDR1 and CDR2 were assigned from the germline V gene as GEAIGNYY and EKD. V is pruned by 1 base and J by 1 base, leaving 12 bases of the junction without a gene match. Overall study results and their limits: Compared with Australian children, Malian children appeared to have Vdelta2-negative gammadelta TCR repertoires that were more clonally expanded, less diverse and less shared. Because the controlled-infection cohort was small, analysis of inter-individual variability in gammadelta T cell responses was limited. Across time and infection, the Vgamma9/Vdelta2+ TCR repertoires showed a highly stable polyclonal makeup, with many TCRgamma sequences overlapping between individuals. In Vdelta2-negative gammadelta TCR repertoires, which were largely Vdelta1+, repeated controlled infections appeared to drive waves of new clonotype selection. Generalizability was limited because the Malian cohort was drawn from a small rural village of predominantly one ethnic group.

This clone was recorded at least ten times. It has no known antigen specificity. TCRdb has a much larger clone's protein, which differs at residue 12 from the translation of this DNA, likely because of a read error; what is shown is the protein translated from the DNA. The library was generated by multiplex PCR. The listed sequencing device is Illumina MiSeq. Each sorted gammadelta T cell sample was sequenced for both the TCR gamma (TRG) and TCR delta (TRD) chains. The original pipeline was this. Clonotype tree plots, accumulated frequency of the top 20 clonotypes, diversity index (DI) and D75 metrics were included in the repertoire analyses. In TCRdb, clones were called once more from the public reads by CATT, and rows of identical DNA were later combined. The V and J calls follow TCRdb's processing rather than the paper's. Counted in this sample were around 86,000 delta-chain clones; more than 1.4% of them appeared once. The ten largest clones represent just under 9% of the sample.

For bulk TCR repertoire analysis, Vgamma9/Vdelta2+ and Vdelta2-negative gammadelta T cell populations were flow-sorted out of peripheral blood mononuclear cells. This receptor was obtained from a pool of human donors (malaria-infected and uninfected, not separated). The receptor chain draws on TRDV2 and TRDJ1, with 9 bases in between that match TRDD3. Here the J gene was assigned by germline matching of the DNA, as TCRdb has none. Sequenced material: gamma-delta T cells from blood. The CDR3 sequence is CACDTYDWGTYRTDKLIF. The DNA sequence follows: TGTGCCTGTGACACTTACGACTGGGGGACTTACCGCACCGATAAACTCATCTTT.